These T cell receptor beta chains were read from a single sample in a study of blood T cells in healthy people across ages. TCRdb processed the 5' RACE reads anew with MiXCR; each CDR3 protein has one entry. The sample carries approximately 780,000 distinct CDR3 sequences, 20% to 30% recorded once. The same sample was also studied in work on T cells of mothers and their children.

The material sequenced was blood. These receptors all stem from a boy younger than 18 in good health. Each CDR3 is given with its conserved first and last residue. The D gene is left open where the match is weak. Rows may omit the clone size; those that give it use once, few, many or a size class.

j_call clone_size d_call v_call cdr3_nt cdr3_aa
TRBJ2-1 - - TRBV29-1 TGCAGCGTTGCCTCGGGACTGCACAATGAGCAGTTCTTC CSVASGLHNEQFF
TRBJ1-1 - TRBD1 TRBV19 TGCGCCAGTAGTATCTCCGGGACAGCGAACACTGAAGCTTTCTTT CASSISGTANTEAFF
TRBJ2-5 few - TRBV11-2 TGTGCCAGCAGCTTACCACGGGGTTTCCAAGAGACCCAGTACTTC CASSLPRGFQETQYF
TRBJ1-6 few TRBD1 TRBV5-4 TGTGCCAGCAGCCGGACAGGCGAAACACCCCTCCACTTT CASSRTGETPLHF
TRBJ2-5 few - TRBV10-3 TGTGCCATCAGTGAGTCCCAGACCCAAGAGACCCAGTACTTC CAISESQTQETQYF
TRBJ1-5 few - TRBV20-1 TGCAGTGCGGGCCGGTCGGGTCAGCCCCAGCATTTT CSAGRSGQPQHF
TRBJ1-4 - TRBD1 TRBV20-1 TGCAGTGCTAGAGGGGGACAGTACGGTGAAAAACTGTTTTTT CSARGGQYGEKLFF
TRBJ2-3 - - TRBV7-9 TGTGCCAGCAGCTTATCGCTTGCAGCAGATACGCAGTATTTT CASSLSLAADTQYF
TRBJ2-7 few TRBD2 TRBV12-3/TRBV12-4 TGTGCCAGCAGTCCGCCTCCTAGCGGGGGGACCTACGAGCAGTACTTC CASSPPPSGGTYEQYF
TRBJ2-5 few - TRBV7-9 TGTGCCAGCAGCCCCGGGGGCCATGGGGAGACCCAGTACTTC CASSPGGHGETQYF
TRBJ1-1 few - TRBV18 TGTGCCAGCTCACCTGCATTCTCGAACACTGAAGCTTTCTTT CASSPAFSNTEAFF
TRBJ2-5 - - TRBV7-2 TGTGCCAGCAGCTCATCGGGGTGGAGAGAGGAGACCCAGTACTTC CASSSSGWREETQYF